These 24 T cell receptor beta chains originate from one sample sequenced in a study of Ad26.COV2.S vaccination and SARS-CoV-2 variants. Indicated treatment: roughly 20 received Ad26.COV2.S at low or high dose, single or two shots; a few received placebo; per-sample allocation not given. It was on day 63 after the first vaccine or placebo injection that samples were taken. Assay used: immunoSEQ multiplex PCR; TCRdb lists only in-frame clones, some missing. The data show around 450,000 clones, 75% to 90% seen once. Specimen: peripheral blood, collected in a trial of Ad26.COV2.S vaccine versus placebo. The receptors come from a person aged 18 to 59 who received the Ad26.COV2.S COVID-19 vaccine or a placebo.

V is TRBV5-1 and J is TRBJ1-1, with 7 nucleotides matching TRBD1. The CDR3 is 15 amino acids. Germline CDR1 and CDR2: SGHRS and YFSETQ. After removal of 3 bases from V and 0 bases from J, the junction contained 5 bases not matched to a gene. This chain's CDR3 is CASSYSTGMNTEAFF. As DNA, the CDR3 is TGCGCCAGCAGCTATTCGACAGGGATGAACACTGAAGCTTTCTTT.

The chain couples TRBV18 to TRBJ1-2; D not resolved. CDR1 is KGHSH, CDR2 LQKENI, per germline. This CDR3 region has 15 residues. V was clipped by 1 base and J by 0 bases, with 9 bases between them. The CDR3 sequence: CASSPLEGTNYGYTF. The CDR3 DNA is TGTGCCAGCTCACCACTTGAAGGGACTAACTATGGCTACACCTTC.

In nucleotides, the CDR3 is TGTGCCAGCAGCTTAACAACAGGGAGCGCTGAAGCTTTCTTT. Protein product: CASSLTTGSAEAFF. The V call is TRBV7-3, the J call TRBJ1-1; maybe TRBD1 (6 bases). Germline V gene lookup returns CDR1 SGHTA and CDR2 FQGTGA. This CDR3 is 14 amino acids long. Between the trimmed V and J ends, which lost 0 bases and 6 bases, there was a span of 11 bases.

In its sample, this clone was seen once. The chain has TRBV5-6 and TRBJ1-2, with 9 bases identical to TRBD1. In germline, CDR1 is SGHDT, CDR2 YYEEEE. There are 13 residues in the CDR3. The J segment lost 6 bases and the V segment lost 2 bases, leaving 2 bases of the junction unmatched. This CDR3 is CASSLRQGDGYTF. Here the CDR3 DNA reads TGTGCCAGCAGCTTACGACAGGGGGATGGCTACACCTTC.

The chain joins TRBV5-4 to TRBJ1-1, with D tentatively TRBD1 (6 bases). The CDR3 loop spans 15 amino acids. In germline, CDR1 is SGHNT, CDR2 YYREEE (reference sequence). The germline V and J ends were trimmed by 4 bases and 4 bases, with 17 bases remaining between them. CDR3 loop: CASSEPRGGTTEAFF. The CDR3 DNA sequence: TGTGCCAGCAGCGAACCTAGAGGGGGGACCACTGAAGCTTTCTTT.

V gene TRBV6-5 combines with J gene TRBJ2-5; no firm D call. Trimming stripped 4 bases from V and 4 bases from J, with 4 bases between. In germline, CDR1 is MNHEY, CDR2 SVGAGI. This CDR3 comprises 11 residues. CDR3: CASSWTETQYF. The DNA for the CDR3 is TGTGCCAGCAGTTGGACAGAGACCCAGTACTTC.

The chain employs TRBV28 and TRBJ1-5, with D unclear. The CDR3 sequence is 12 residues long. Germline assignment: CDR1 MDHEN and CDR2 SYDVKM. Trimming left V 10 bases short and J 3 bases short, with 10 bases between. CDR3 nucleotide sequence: TGTGCCACCTGGGCTCTCAATCAGCCCCAGCATTTT. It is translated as CATWALNQPQHF.

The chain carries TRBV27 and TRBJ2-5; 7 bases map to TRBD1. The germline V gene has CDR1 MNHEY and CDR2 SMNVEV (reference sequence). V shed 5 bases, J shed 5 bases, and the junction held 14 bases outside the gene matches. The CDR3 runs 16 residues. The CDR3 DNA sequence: TGTGCCAGCAGTCCCACTCTTAGGGGGCGCGGGGAGACCCAGTACTTC. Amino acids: CASSPTLRGRGETQYF.

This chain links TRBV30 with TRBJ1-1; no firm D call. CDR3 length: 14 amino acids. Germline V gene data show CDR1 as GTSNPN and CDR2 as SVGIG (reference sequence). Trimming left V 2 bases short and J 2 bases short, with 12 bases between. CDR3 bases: TGTGCCTGGAGTCCCGGCGGATTCAACACTGAAGCTTTCTTT. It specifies CAWSPGGFNTEAFF.

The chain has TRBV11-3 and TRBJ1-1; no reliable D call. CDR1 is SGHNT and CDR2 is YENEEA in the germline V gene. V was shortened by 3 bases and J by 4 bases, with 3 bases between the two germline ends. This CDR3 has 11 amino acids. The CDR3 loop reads CASSFATEAFF. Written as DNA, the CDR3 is TGTGCCAGCAGCTTCGCCACTGAAGCTTTCTTT. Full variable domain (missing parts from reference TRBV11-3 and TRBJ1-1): EAGVVQSPRYKIIEKKQPVAFWCNPISGHNTLYWYLQNLGQGPELLIRYENEEAVDDSQLPKDRFSAERLKGVDSTLKIQPAELGDSAVYLCASSFATEAFFGQGTRLTVV.

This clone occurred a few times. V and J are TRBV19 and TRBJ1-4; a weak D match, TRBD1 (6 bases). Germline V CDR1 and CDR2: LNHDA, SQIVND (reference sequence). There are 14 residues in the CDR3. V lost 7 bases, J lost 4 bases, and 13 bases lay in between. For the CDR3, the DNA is TGTGCCAGTAAGCGGGACATAGGTAATGAAAAACTGTTTTTT. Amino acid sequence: CASKRDIGNEKLFF. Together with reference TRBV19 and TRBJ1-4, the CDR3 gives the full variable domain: DGGITQSPKYLFRKEGQNVTLSCEQNLNHDAMYWYRQDPGQGLRLIYYSQIVNDFQKGDIAEGYSVSREKKESFPLTVTSAQKNPTAFYLCASKRDIGNEKLFFGSGTQLSVL.

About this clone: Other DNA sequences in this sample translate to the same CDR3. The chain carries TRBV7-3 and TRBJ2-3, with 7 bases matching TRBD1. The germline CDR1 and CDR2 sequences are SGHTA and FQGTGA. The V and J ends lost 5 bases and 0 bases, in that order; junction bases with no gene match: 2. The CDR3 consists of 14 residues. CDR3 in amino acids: CASSPGQSTDTQYF. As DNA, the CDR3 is TGTGCCAGCAGCCCGGGACAGAGCACAGATACGCAGTATTTT.

This CDR3 is CASHRVPNEKLFF. DNA for the CDR3: TGTGCCAGCCATAGGGTCCCTAATGAAAAACTGTTTTTT. The J gene is TRBJ1-4, the V gene TRBV2; D is uncertain. Trimming removed 8 bases at V and 3 bases at J, with 10 bases between. Looked up from germline, CDR1 is SNHLY and CDR2 is FYNNEI. CDR3 length: 13 amino acids.

CDR3 nucleotide sequence: TGCGCCAGCAGCTTGGTTGGGGGAGGCGAAGAGACCCAGTACTTC. Its translation is CASSLVGGGEETQYF. The gene calls are TRBV5-1 and TRBJ2-5; perhaps TRBD2 as D (6 bases). V shed 0 bases and J shed 3 bases, with 12 bases lying between them. CDR1 and CDR2 from the germline V gene are SGHRS and YFSETQ. The CDR3 consists of 15 residues.

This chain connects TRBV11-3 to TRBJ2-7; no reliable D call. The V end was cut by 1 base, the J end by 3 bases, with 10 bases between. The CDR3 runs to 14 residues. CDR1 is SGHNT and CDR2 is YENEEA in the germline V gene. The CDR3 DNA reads TGTGCCAGCAGCTTAGGAGGTTGGGGCTACGAGCAGTACTTC. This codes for CASSLGGWGYEQYF.

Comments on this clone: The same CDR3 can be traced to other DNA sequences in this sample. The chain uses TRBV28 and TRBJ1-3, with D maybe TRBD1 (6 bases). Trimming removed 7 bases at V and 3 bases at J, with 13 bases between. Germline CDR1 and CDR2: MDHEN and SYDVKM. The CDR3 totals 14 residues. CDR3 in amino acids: CASTPGVGGNTIYF. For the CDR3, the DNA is TGTGCCAGCACCCCAGGGGTTGGTGGAAACACCATATATTTT.

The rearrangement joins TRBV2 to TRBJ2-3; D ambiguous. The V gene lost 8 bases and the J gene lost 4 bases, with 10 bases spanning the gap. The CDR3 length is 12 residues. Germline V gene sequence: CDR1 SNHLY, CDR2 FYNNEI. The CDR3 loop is CASYAPPDTQYF. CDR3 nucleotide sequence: TGTGCCAGCTACGCGCCCCCAGATACGCAGTATTTT.

Written as DNA, the CDR3 is TGTGCCAGTAGTATGTTCCCGCGGGGAAACACCATATATTTT. This gives the protein CASSMFPRGNTIYF. This chain uses TRBV19 with TRBJ1-3; D not resolved. The length of the CDR3 is 14 residues. Germline V gene sequence: CDR1 LNHDA, CDR2 SQIVND (reference sequence). V gave up 3 bases and J gave up 4 bases, with 10 bases separating them.

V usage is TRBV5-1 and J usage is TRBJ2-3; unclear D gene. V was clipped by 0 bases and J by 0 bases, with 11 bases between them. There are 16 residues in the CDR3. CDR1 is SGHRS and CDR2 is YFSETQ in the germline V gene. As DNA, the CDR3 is TGCGCCAGCAGCTTGGCGGTTTCCCCTAGCACAGATACGCAGTATTTT. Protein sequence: CASSLAVSPSTDTQYF.

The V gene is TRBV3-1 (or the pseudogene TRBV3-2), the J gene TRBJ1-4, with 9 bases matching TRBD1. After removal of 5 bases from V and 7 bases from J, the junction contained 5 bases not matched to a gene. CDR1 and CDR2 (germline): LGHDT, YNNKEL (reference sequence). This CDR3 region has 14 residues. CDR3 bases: TGTGCCAGCAGCGACAGGGGGTCGGGTGAAAAACTGTTTTTT. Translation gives CASSDRGSGEKLFF.

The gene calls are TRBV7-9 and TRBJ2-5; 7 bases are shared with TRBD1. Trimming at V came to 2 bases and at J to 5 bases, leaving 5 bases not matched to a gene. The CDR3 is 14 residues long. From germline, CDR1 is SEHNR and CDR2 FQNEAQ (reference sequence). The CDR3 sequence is CASSLQGVEETQYF. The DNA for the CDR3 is TGTGCCAGCAGCTTACAGGGGGTTGAGGAGACCCAGTACTTC.

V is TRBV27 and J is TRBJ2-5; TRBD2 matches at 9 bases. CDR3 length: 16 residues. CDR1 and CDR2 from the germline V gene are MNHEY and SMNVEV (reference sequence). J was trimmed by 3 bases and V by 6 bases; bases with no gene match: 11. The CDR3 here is CASSSIAGGVKETQYF. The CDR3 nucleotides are TGTGCCAGCAGCTCCATCGCGGGGGGGGTTAAAGAGACCCAGTACTTC.

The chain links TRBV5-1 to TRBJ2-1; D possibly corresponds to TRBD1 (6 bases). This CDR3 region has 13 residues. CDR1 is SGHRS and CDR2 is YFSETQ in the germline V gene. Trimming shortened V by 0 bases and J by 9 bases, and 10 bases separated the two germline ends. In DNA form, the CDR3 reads TGCGCCAGCAGCTTGGAACAGGGTATTGAGCAGTTCTTC. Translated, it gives CASSLEQGIEQFF.

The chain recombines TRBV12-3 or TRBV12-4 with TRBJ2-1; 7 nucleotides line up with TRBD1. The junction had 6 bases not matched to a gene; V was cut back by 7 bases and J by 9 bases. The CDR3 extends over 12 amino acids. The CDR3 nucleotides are TGTGCCAGCAACCGGGGACAGCGTGAGCAGTTCTTC. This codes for CASNRGQREQFF.